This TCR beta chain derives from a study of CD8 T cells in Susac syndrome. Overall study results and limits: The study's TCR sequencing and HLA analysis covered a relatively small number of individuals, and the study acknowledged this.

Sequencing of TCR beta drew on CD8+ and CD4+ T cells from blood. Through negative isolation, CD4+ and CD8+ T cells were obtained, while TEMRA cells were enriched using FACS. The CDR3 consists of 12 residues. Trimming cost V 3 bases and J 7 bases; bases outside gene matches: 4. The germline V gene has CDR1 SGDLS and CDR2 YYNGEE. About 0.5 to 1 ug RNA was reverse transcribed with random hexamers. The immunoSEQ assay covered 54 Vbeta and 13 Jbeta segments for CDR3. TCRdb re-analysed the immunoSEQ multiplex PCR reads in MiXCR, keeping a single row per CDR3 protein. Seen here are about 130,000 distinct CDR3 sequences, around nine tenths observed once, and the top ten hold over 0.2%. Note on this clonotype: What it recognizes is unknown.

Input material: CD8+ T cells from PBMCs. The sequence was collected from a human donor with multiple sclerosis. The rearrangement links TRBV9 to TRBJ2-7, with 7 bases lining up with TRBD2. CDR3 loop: CASSATGGEQYF. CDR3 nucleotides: TGTGCCAGCAGCGCTACGGGGGGAGAGCAGTACTTC. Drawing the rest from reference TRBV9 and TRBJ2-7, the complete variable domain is DSGVTQTPKHLITATGQRVTLRCSPRSGDLSVYWYQQSLDQGLQFLIQYYNGEERAKGNILERFSAQQFPDLHSELNLSSLELGDSALYFCASSATGGEQYFGPGTRLTVT.